This T cell receptor (beta chain) was sequenced for a study of blood T cell repertoires in COVID-19. Study information: The United States, Italy and Spain supplied acute and convalescent COVID-19 samples. The cDNA or gDNA used as material had been derived from T cells, B-cell-depleted T cells, or PBMCs.

With 2 bases clipped from V and 9 bases from J, the junction kept 9 bases outside the gene matches. Germline CDR1 SGDLS, CDR2 YYNGEE. This CDR3 comprises 15 residues. Per the authors' pipeline: The assay estimated nucleated cells by amplifying reference gene primers. The repertoire was sequenced with immunoSEQ multiplex PCR; TCRdb's copy has only in-frame clones and lacks some. V and J calls and clone size are those listed in that table; D and trimming were worked out from the DNA. The sample contains around 140,000 clones, 84% of which appear only once. The source of this sequence is a human donor in a cohort sampled during active COVID-19. Sequenced sample: peripheral blood. This rearrangement joins TRBV9 to TRBJ2-1; 9 positions match TRBD2. The CDR3 DNA reads TGTGCCAGCAGCGTCGGGGCTAGCGGGGACAGTGAGCAGTTCTTC. As protein: CASSVGASGDSEQFF.